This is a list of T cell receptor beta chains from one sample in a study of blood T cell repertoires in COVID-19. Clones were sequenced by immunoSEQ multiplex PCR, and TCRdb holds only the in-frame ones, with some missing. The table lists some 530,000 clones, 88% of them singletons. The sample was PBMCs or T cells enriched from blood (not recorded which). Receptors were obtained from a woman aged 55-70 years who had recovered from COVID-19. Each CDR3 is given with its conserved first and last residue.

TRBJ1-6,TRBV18,CASSPQGRNSPLHF
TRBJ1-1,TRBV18,CASSVVSMNTEAFF
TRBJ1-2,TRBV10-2,CASSGGGYGYTF
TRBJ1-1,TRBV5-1,CASSFASGAAEAFF
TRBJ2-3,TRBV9,CASSEPSGSSTDTQYF
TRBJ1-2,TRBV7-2,CASSVQQGNYGYTF
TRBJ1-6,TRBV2,CASRQGAPLHF
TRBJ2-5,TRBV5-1,CASSLGQDVETQYF
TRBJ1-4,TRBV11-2,CATAPTGTGGEKLFF
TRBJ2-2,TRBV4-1,CASSQKGATYTGELFF
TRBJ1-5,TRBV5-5,CASSLVGQRDQPQHF
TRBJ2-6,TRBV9,CASSVGTGGSGANVLTF
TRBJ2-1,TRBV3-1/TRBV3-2,CASSRAGGAINEQFF
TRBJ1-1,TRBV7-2,CASSLRTTEAFF